This passage covers 27 T cell receptor beta chains from one sample sequenced in a study of blood T cell repertoires in COVID-19. Here immunoSEQ multiplex PCR was the method, and the copy in TCRdb shows in-frame clones only, minus some. The repertoire holds a few hundred thousand clones, around 80% seen once, with about 1.2% in the top ten. The sequenced sample consisted of peripheral blood. The receptors here all came from a woman in her forties or fifties with acute or convalescent COVID-19.

The chain links TRBV5-8 to TRBJ2-5, with TRBD1 as a possible D gene (5 bases). The germline V and J ends were trimmed by 4 bases and 2 bases, with 12 bases remaining between them. Germline CDR1 SGHTS, CDR2 YDEGEE. CDR3 length: 14 residues. CDR3 sequence (DNA): TGTGCCAGCAGCCGCGCGACAGTACAAGAGACCCAGTACTTC. It encodes CASSRATVQETQYF. Using reference TRBV5-8 and TRBJ2-5 for the parts outside the CDR3, the full variable domain is EAGVTQSPTHLIKTRGQQATLRCSPISGHTSVYWYQQALGLGLQFLLWYDEGEERNRGNFPPRFSGRQFPNYSSELNVNALELEDSALYLCASSRATVQETQYFGPGTRLLVL.

This sequence joins TRBV3-1 (or the pseudogene TRBV3-2) and TRBJ2-5; 9 nucleotides match TRBD1. The CDR3 is made up of 16 amino acids. Germline CDR1 LGHDT, CDR2 YNNKEL (reference sequence). V shed 5 bases and J 5 bases; nucleotides not matched to a gene: 12. The DNA of the CDR3 is TGTGCCAGCAGCTTCAAGGACAGGGGTTCTATGGAGACCCAGTACTTC. As protein: CASSFKDRGSMETQYF.

V is TRBV30 and J is TRBJ2-7; possibly TRBD1 for D (5 bases). Per germline, CDR1 GTSNPN and CDR2 SVGIG (reference sequence). V lost 2 bases and J 4 bases, leaving 15 bases between the germline ends. This CDR3 contains 14 residues. The CDR3 loop is CAWSRGGAVYEQYV. The CDR3 DNA reads TGTGCCTGGAGTAGAGGTGGGGCGGTGTACGAGCAGTACGTC.

The genes are TRBV6-2 or TRBV6-3 and TRBJ1-2; a weak D match, TRBD1 (6 bases). V lost 6 bases to trimming and J lost 5 bases, with 10 bases between them. There are 12 residues in the CDR3. Germline V lookup: CDR1 MNHEY, CDR2 SVGEGT. This CDR3 is CASSRGDYGYTF. The CDR3 DNA follows: TGTGCCAGCAGCAGGGGCGATTATGGCTACACCTTC.

V gene TRBV28 combines with J gene TRBJ1-6, with 9 bases lining up with TRBD1. V lost 6 bases and J lost 7; bases outside the gene matches: 7. CDR3 length: 15 residues. Germline V gene sequence: CDR1 MDHEN, CDR2 SYDVKM. The DNA of the CDR3 is TGTGCCAGCAGCCGACCGGGGACAGGGAATTCACCCCTCCACTTT. This codes for CASSRPGTGNSPLHF.

Of note for this clone: Other DNA sequences from this sample encode an identical CDR3 as well. The genes are TRBV9 and TRBJ1-2, with a weak D call TRBD1 (5 bases). V lost 0 bases and J 4 bases, leaving 10 bases between the germline ends. This CDR3 comprises 14 residues. CDR1 SGDLS and CDR2 YYNGEE come from the germline V gene. Written as DNA, the CDR3 is TGTGCCAGCAGCGTAGGGACGGGGGGCTATGGCTACACCTTC. Protein product: CASSVGTGGYGYTF.

The chain joins TRBV19 to TRBJ2-5; D is perhaps TRBD1 (5 bases). This CDR3 is 14 amino acids long. Germline V gene data show CDR1 as LNHDA and CDR2 as SQIVND (reference sequence). V lost 3 bases, J lost 1 base, and 9 bases lay in between. CDR3 region: CASSMGRAQETQYF. CDR3 DNA sequence: TGTGCCAGTAGTATGGGCAGGGCCCAAGAGACCCAGTACTTC.

V is TRBV7-3 and J is TRBJ2-3; 11 bases fit TRBD1. V shed 5 bases, J shed 5 bases, and the junction held 3 bases outside the gene matches. CDR1 is SGHTA, CDR2 FQGTGA, per germline. The CDR3 sequence is 14 residues long. The CDR3 DNA sequence: TGTGCCAGCAGCACGGGACAGGGGGGAGATACGCAGTATTTT. Translation: CASSTGQGGDTQYF.

The chain carries TRBV18 and TRBJ2-1; 9 nucleotides agree with TRBD2. The germline V gene has CDR1 KGHSH and CDR2 LQKENI. The trim removed 6 bases at V and 1 base at J, leaving 10 bases unmatched. The CDR3 loop spans 17 amino acids. The CDR3 protein is CASSPGGSGRSYNEQFF. Written as DNA, the CDR3 is TGTGCCAGCTCCCCCGGGGGGAGCGGGAGGTCCTACAATGAGCAGTTCTTC.

The chain recombines TRBV29-1 with TRBJ2-7; 10 bases align to TRBD2. Germline V gene data show CDR1 as SQVTM and CDR2 as ANQGSEA. The CDR3 has 13 residues. Trimming cost V 6 bases and J 1 base; bases outside gene matches: 3. The CDR3 sequence is CSVGLAASYEQYF. For the CDR3, the DNA is TGCAGCGTCGGACTAGCGGCTTCCTACGAGCAGTACTTC.

The rearrangement joins TRBV5-1 to TRBJ2-1; 7 bases fit TRBD2. This CDR3 spans 15 amino acids. CDR1 SGHRS and CDR2 YFSETQ come from the germline V gene. Trimming cost V 0 bases and J 6 bases; bases outside gene matches: 6. CDR3 residues: CASSLGDYIGNEQFF. CDR3 nucleotides: TGCGCCAGCAGCTTGGGGGACTATATCGGCAATGAGCAGTTCTTC.

This clone was detected a few times. The chain links TRBV7-9 to TRBJ1-3; no reliable D call. The CDR3 consists of 13 residues. V gave up 5 bases and J gave up 0 bases, with 5 bases separating them. From germline, CDR1 is SEHNR and CDR2 FQNEAQ (reference sequence). This chain's CDR3 is CASSPLSGNTIYF. In DNA, the CDR3 is TGTGCCAGCAGCCCACTCTCTGGAAACACCATATATTTT.

This clone was counted only a few times. Other DNA sequences in the sample encode the same CDR3. The chain employs TRBV6-5 and TRBJ1-5; D gene ambiguous. Per germline, CDR1 MNHEY and CDR2 SVGAGI. V was trimmed by 5 bases and J by 2 bases, leaving 4 bases between them. This CDR3 has 12 residues. As DNA, the CDR3 is TGTGCCAGCAGTAGCGGCAATCAGCCCCAGCATTTT. Translating it yields CASSSGNQPQHF.

V gene TRBV28 combines with J gene TRBJ2-7; the D gene is possibly TRBD2 (5 bases). CDR1 and CDR2 from the germline V gene are MDHEN and SYDVKM. The V and J ends lost 8 bases and 3 bases respectively, with 11 bases between them. The CDR3 totals 12 residues. The CDR3 sequence: CASRTPNYEQYF. CDR3 nucleotides: TGTGCCAGCCGGACTCCTAACTACGAGCAGTACTTC.

CDR3 residues: CASYPSGQGAFYGYTF. The CDR3 DNA follows: TGTGCCAGCTATCCGTCGGGACAGGGGGCGTTCTATGGCTACACCTTC. The chain uses TRBV19 and TRBJ1-2, with 12 bases matching TRBD1. This CDR3 contains 16 residues. CDR1 is LNHDA, CDR2 SQIVND, per germline (reference sequence). Unmatched junction bases numbered 12, after V lost 9 bases and J lost 4 bases.

Turning to this clone: Germline and junction disagree at one end, which may indicate a read error. This chain joins TRBV19 and TRBJ2-2; the D gene is possibly TRBD1 (5 bases). The CDR3 has 16 amino acids. Germline V lookup: CDR1 LNHDA, CDR2 SQIVND (reference sequence). The CDR3 coding sequence is TGTGCCAGTAGTCTAGATAGGGGTGCGGACACCGGGGAGCTGTTTTTT. The encoded protein is CASSLDRGADTGELFF.

The chain has TRBV6-1 and TRBJ1-5; TRBD1 matches at 7 bases. The trim removed 4 bases at V and 1 base at J, leaving 7 bases unmatched. The CDR3 has 16 amino acids. Germline V lookup: CDR1 MNHNS, CDR2 SASEGT. CDR3 sequence: CASSGKSGGSNQPQHF. In nucleotides, the CDR3 is TGTGCCAGCAGTGGTAAATCAGGGGGAAGCAATCAGCCCCAGCATTTT.

The V and J genes are TRBV10-3 and TRBJ2-7, with D possibly TRBD1 on 6 matching bases. CDR1 ENHRY and CDR2 SYGVKD come from the germline V gene. The CDR3 consists of 14 residues. Trimming cost V 4 bases and J 5 bases, with 15 bases left between them. In nucleotides, the CDR3 is TGTGCCATCAGTGGAGGGACATTACCTAACGAGCAGTACGTC. This encodes CAISGGTLPNEQYV.

This clone was counted a single time. The chain recombines TRBV7-2 with TRBJ2-5, with D possibly being TRBD1 (6 bases). The CDR3 loop spans 15 amino acids. In germline, CDR1 is SGHTA, CDR2 FQGNSA. The V end lost 2 bases, the J end lost 8 bases, and 18 bases lay between the germline ends. The CDR3 coding sequence is TGTGCCAGCAGCTTAATGGAATCAGGGGTTGGTACCCAGTACTTC. It codes for CASSLMESGVGTQYF.

J is TRBJ2-3 and V is TRBV5-1; 10 positions match TRBD1. The CDR3 runs to 16 residues. Per the germline V gene, CDR1 is SGHRS and CDR2 is YFSETQ. Losses at the gene ends were 5 bases for V and 2 bases for J; bases not matched to a gene: 8. The CDR3, as DNA: TGCGCCAGCAGTCCTCAGACAGGGGGCGTCACAGATACGCAGTATTTT. Residues: CASSPQTGGVTDTQYF. The full variable domain, in which reference TRBV5-1 and TRBJ2-3 provide the parts outside the CDR3, is KAGVTQTPRYLIKTRGQQVTLSCSPISGHRSVSWYQQTPGQGLQFLFEYFSETQRNKGNFPGRFSGRQFSNSRSEMNVSTLELGDSALYLCASSPQTGGVTDTQYFGPGTRLTVL.

CDR3 in DNA: TGTGCCAGCTCACCATTCTCGGTCGCTGAAGCTTTCTTT. Translation: CASSPFSVAEAFF. The rearrangement joins TRBV18 to TRBJ1-1; D is undetermined. CDR1 is KGHSH, CDR2 LQKENI, per germline. Trimming removed 2 bases at V and 6 bases at J, with 10 bases between. This CDR3 has 13 residues.

The V gene is TRBV3-1 (or the pseudogene TRBV3-2), the J gene TRBJ2-1; 7 bases fit TRBD2. Germline trimming cut 4 bases from V and 0 bases from J; bases unmatched to any gene: 3. CDR1 is LGHDT, CDR2 YNNKEL, per germline (reference sequence). This CDR3 contains 15 residues. CDR3 DNA sequence: TGTGCCAGCAGCCTGGGCGGGGGCTCCTACAATGAGCAGTTCTTC. Translation gives CASSLGGGSYNEQFF.

About this clone itself: An end of the junction does not agree with germline; a read error may underlie this. The V and J genes are TRBV24-1 and TRBJ1-2, with a weak D call TRBD1 (5 bases). CDR3 length equals 13 residues. Germline V gives CDR1 KGHDR, CDR2 SFDVKD. This CDR3 is CATNDPGGYGYTF. In DNA form, the CDR3 reads TGTGCCACCAATGATCCGGGGGGCTATGGCTACACCTTC.

This chain uses TRBV11-2 with TRBJ2-7, with D possibly being TRBD2 (6 bases). Per germline, CDR1 SGHAT and CDR2 FQNNGV. With 7 bases removed from V and 5 bases from J, the gap between germline ends came to 18 bases. The CDR3 sequence is 14 residues long. CDR3 amino acids: CASTHLRGVNEQYF. CDR3 DNA: TGTGCCAGCACCCATCTTCGCGGGGTTAACGAGCAGTACTTC.

The chain carries TRBV30 and TRBJ1-2; possibly TRBD1 for D (5 bases). Germline CDR1 reads GTSNPN; CDR2 reads SVGIG (reference sequence). V lost 4 bases, J lost 4 bases, and 13 bases lay in between. CDR3 length equals 13 residues. The CDR3 reads CAWTPQGFYGYTF. CDR3 bases: TGTGCCTGGACCCCCCAGGGCTTCTATGGCTACACCTTC.

The CDR3 DNA is TGTGCCAGCAGCCAAGGGACAGGGGACGAGCAGTACTTC. Translating gives CASSQGTGDEQYF. The gene calls are TRBV3-1 (or the pseudogene TRBV3-2) and TRBJ2-7; TRBD1 matches at 9 bases. The V gene's germline CDR1 is LGHDT and CDR2 YNNKEL (reference sequence). The ends lost 1 base at V and 5 bases at J; junction bases unmatched: 0. This CDR3 has 13 amino acids.

The chain couples TRBV12-3 or TRBV12-4 to TRBJ2-7, with D uncertain. Deletions cut 3 bases from V and 6 bases from J, with 9 bases between. The CDR3 has 12 residues. The CDR3 protein is CASSFFLSEQYF. Here the CDR3 DNA reads TGTGCCAGCAGTTTTTTTTTATCCGAGCAGTACTTC.